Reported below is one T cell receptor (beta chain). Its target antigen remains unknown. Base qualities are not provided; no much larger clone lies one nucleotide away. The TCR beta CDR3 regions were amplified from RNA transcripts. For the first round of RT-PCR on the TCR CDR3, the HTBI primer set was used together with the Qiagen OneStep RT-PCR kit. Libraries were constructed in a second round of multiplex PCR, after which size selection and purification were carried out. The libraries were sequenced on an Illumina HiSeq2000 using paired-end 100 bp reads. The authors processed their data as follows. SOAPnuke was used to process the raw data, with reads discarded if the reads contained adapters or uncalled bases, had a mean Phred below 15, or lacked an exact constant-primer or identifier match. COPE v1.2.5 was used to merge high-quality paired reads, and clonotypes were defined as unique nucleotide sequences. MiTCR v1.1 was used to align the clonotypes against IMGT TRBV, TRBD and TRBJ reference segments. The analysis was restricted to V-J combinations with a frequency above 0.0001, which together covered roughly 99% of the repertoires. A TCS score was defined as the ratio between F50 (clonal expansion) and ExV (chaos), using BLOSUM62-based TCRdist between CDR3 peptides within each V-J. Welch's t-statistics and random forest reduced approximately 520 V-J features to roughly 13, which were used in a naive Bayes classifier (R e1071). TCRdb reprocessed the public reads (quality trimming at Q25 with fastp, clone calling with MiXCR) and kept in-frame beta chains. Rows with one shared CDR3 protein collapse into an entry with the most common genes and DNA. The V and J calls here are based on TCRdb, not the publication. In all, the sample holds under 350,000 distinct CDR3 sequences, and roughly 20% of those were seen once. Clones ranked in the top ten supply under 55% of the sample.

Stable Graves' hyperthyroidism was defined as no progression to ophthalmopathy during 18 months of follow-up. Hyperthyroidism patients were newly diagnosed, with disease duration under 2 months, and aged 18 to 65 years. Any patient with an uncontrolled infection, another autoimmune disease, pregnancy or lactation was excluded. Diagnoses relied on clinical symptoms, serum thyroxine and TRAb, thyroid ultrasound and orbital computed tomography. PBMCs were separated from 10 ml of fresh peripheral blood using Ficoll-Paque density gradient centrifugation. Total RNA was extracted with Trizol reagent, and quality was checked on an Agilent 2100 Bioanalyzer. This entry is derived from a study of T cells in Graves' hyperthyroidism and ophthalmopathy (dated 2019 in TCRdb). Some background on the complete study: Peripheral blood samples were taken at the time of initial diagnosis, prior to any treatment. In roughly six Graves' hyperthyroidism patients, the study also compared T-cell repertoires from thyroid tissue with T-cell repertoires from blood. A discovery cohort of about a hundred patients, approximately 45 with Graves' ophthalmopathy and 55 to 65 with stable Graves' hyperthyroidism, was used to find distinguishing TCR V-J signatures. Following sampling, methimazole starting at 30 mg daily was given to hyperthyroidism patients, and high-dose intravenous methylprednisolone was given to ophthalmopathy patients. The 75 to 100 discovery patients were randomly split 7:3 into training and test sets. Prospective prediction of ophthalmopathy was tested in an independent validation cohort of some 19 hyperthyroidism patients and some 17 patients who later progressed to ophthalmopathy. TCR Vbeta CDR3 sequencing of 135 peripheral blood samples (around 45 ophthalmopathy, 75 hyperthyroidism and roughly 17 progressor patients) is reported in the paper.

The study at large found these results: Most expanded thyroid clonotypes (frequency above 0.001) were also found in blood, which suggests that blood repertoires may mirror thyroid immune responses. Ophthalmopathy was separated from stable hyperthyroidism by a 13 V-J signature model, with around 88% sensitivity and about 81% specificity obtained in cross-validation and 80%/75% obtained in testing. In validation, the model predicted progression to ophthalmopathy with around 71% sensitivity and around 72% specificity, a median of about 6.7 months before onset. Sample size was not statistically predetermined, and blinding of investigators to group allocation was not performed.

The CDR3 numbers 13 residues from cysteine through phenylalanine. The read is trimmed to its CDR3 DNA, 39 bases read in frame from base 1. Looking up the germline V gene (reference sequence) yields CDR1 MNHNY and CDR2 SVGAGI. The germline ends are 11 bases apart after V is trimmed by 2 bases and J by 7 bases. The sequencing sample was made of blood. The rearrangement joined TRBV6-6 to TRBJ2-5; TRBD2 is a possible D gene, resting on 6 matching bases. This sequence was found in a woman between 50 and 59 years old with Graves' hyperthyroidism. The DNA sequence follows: TGTGCCAGCAGTTACGGGACTTCAGGGACCCAGTACTTC. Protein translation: CASSYGTSGTQYF.